Each of the 25 T cell receptor beta chains below was sequenced from the same sample in a study of shared clonotypes between healthy human individuals. The method was immunoSEQ multiplex PCR; TCRdb's version includes in-frame clones alone and lacks a portion of them. The sample holds some 690,000 clones, around 91% seen once. The sequencing input was memory CD8+ T cells from PBMCs. Subset indicated: CD45RO+ cells pooled with CCR7-negative TemRA cells. These receptors were collected from a man in his late teens or twenties in good health. Some clones in this sample may be carry-over from other donors' samples.

The J gene is TRBJ1-2, the V gene TRBV28, with TRBD1 matching over 9 bases. V dropped 6 bases and J dropped 4; count of bases not matched to a gene: 6. Germline V CDR1 and CDR2: MDHEN, SYDVKM. The CDR3 is 14 residues long. The CDR3 DNA reads TGTGCCAGCAGCACCGGGACAGGGCCCTATGGCTACACCTTC. Protein: CASSTGTGPYGYTF.

The V call is TRBV5-6, the J call TRBJ2-2; no reliable D call. Trimming cost V 2 bases and J 3 bases, with 14 bases left between them. Germline loops: CDR1 SGHDT, CDR2 YYEEEE. The CDR3 consists of 16 residues. CDR3 nucleotide sequence: TGTGCCAGCAGCTTACTCCCTACGTTGTACACCGGGGAGCTGTTTTTT. Its translation: CASSLLPTLYTGELFF. The full variable domain, with the rest looked up from reference TRBV5-6 and TRBJ2-2, is DAGVTQSPTHLIKTRGQQVTLRCSPKSGHDTVSWYQQALGQGPQFIFQYYEEEERQRGNFPDRFSGHQFPNYSSELNVNALLLGDSALYLCASSLLPTLYTGELFFGEGSRLTVL.

The CDR3 coding sequence is TGTGCCAGCAGCTCCGGGACAGGGTACATTCAGCCCCAGCATTTT. Protein sequence: CASSSGTGYIQPQHF. This chain links TRBV28 with TRBJ1-5, with 9 positions matching TRBD1. Trimming at V came to 6 bases and at J to 6 bases, leaving 9 bases not matched to a gene. Germline values: CDR1 MDHEN, CDR2 SYDVKM. The CDR3 loop spans 15 amino acids.

The chain is built from TRBV7-9 and TRBJ2-1; D uncertain. V was cut by 2 bases and J by 5 bases, with 10 bases left in between. Germline loops: CDR1 SEHNR, CDR2 FQNEAQ (reference sequence). The length of the CDR3 is 14 residues. Here the CDR3 reads CASSLRSWDNEQFF. The CDR3 nucleotides read TGTGCCAGCAGCTTAAGGTCGTGGGACAATGAGCAGTTCTTC.

In the case of this clone: Other DNA variants within this sample encode the same CDR3. The chain has TRBV9 and TRBJ2-5; 10 bases line up with TRBD2. After removal of 3 bases from V and 1 base from J, the junction contained 3 bases not matched to a gene. The CDR3 is 15 residues long. Germline V gene data show CDR1 as SGDLS and CDR2 as YYNGEE. This CDR3 is CASSEGLAVQETQYF. In DNA form, the CDR3 reads TGTGCCAGCAGCGAAGGACTAGCGGTCCAAGAGACCCAGTACTTC.

This clone was recorded once. V usage is TRBV11-2 and J usage is TRBJ2-7; D tentatively reads TRBD1 or TRBD2 (5 bases each). CDR1 SGHAT and CDR2 FQNNGV come from the germline V gene. There are 17 residues in the CDR3. V lost 5 bases and J 2 bases, leaving 22 bases between the germline ends. The CDR3 coding sequence is TGTGCCAGCAGCACTCCCAGGGCGGGTACTTTCCCCTACGAGCAGTACTTC. Encoded protein: CASSTPRAGTFPYEQYF.

In its sample, this clone was seen once. This rearrangement joins TRBV2 to TRBJ2-1, with D possibly matching TRBD2 (6 bases). CDR3 length: 21 amino acids. V lost 7 bases, J lost 7 bases, and 38 bases lay in between. From germline, CDR1 is SNHLY and CDR2 FYNNEI. CDR3 amino acids: CASIGENPGLEAPKARNEQFF. CDR3 sequence (DNA): TGTGCCAGCATAGGAGAAAATCCGGGACTGGAGGCGCCCAAGGCCCGGAATGAGCAGTTCTTC.

This clone was seen just once. CDR3 region: CASSLWSGLAGEGPYNEQFF. The DNA for the CDR3 is TGCGCCAGCAGCTTGTGGTCTGGACTAGCGGGAGAAGGGCCCTACAATGAGCAGTTCTTC. The chain links TRBV5-1 to TRBJ2-1, with 13 bases identical to TRBD2. Per the germline V gene, CDR1 is SGHRS and CDR2 is YFSETQ. The CDR3 runs to 20 residues. J lost 2 bases, V lost 1 base, and 12 bases had no gene match.

The chain links TRBV5-5 to TRBJ2-7; 8 positions agree with TRBD1. Germline V gene sequence: CDR1 SGHKS, CDR2 YYEKEE (reference sequence). The CDR3 is 13 residues long. The trim removed 5 bases at V and 3 bases at J, leaving 4 bases unmatched. CDR3 region: CASRPGQGYEQYF. The CDR3 DNA sequence: TGTGCCAGCAGACCCGGACAGGGCTACGAGCAGTACTTC.

This sequence joins TRBV7-9 and TRBJ2-5; no definite D call. V dropped 5 bases and J dropped 7 bases, with 17 bases sitting between them. The germline CDR1 and CDR2 sequences are SEHNR and FQNEAQ (reference sequence). CDR3 length equals 14 residues. The DNA for the CDR3 is TGTGCCAGCAGCCTAACAGAGGCCCGTGGGACCCAGTACTTC. Translating gives CASSLTEARGTQYF.

The sample holds one count of this clone. The V gene is TRBV10-3, the J gene TRBJ1-1; a possible D gene is TRBD1 (5 bases). The CDR3 contains 14 residues. Germline CDR1 reads ENHRY; CDR2 reads SYGVKD. V was cut by 7 bases and J by 7 bases, with 19 bases left in between. The CDR3 sequence is CAITLERGANEAFF. As DNA, the CDR3 is TGTGCCATCACCTTGGAGAGGGGAGCTAATGAAGCTTTCTTT.

CDR3 DNA sequence: TGTGCCTGGGGGGGGAACTACGAGCAGTACTTC. Encoded protein: CAWGGNYEQYF. The chain couples TRBV30 to TRBJ2-7, with D tentatively TRBD2 (6 bases). Trimming stripped 5 bases from V and 3 bases from J, with 8 bases between. The CDR3 runs 11 residues. The V gene's germline CDR1 is GTSNPN and CDR2 SVGIG (reference sequence).

V usage is TRBV9 and J usage is TRBJ1-5; no clear D. The CDR3 loop spans 15 amino acids. V was cut by 0 bases and J by 0 bases, with 7 bases left in between. Looked up from germline, CDR1 is SGDLS and CDR2 is YYNGEE. CDR3 sequence reads: CASSVGSDSNQPQHF. The CDR3 coding sequence is TGTGCCAGCAGCGTAGGCAGTGATAGCAATCAGCCCCAGCATTTT.

The rearrangement uses TRBV27 and TRBJ2-7, with D perhaps being TRBD1 or TRBD2 (5 bases each). The CDR3 is made up of 14 amino acids. V gave up 5 bases and J gave up 2 bases, with 13 bases separating them. From germline, CDR1 is MNHEY and CDR2 SMNVEV (reference sequence). Here the CDR3 DNA reads TGTGCCAGCAGTGGCCGGGACCATCCCTACGAGCAGTACTTC. Protein: CASSGRDHPYEQYF.

V gene TRBV7-9 combines with J gene TRBJ1-2, with a tentative D call TRBD1 (5 bases). The CDR3 runs 14 residues. Trimming stripped 5 bases from V and 4 bases from J, with 14 bases between. Germline CDR1 is SEHNR and CDR2 is FQNEAQ (reference sequence). The CDR3 spells CASSGPGTVYGYTF. The CDR3 DNA is TGTGCCAGCAGCGGACCTGGGACGGTCTATGGCTACACCTTC.

This chain joins TRBV28 and TRBJ1-5, with D possibly being TRBD1 (5 bases). CDR3 size: 13 residues. Trimming pared 10 bases from V and 6 bases from J, leaving 16 bases between. Germline values: CDR1 MDHEN, CDR2 SYDVKM. The CDR3 sequence: CATRGRGIQPQHF. The CDR3 DNA reads as TGTGCCACACGAGGTAGGGGAATTCAGCCCCAGCATTTT.

The CDR3 is CASSLVTAGGSYTF. DNA for the CDR3: TGTGCCAGCAGCTTAGTTACGGCAGGAGGGAGCTACACCTTC. This sequence joins TRBV7-6 and TRBJ1-2, with D hard to call. The CDR3 length is 14 residues. V lost 1 base to trimming and J lost 9 bases, with 15 bases between them. CDR1 is SGHVS, CDR2 FNYEAQ, per germline.

The chain is built from TRBV19 and TRBJ2-1; a possible D gene is TRBD2 (6 bases). V gave up 5 bases and J gave up 5 bases, with 13 bases separating them. CDR1 and CDR2 (germline): LNHDA, SQIVND (reference sequence). The CDR3 sequence is 14 residues long. CDR3 DNA sequence: TGTGCCAGTAGTCCATTCGGCGGGAACAATGAGCAGTTCTTC. Translated, it gives CASSPFGGNNEQFF.

The chain has TRBV2 and TRBJ2-1; D is possibly TRBD2 (5 bases). Germline V gene sequence: CDR1 SNHLY, CDR2 FYNNEI. CDR3 length: 14 amino acids. With 9 bases removed from V and 7 bases from J, the gap between germline ends came to 19 bases. The CDR3 region is CASGTRESENEQFF. In nucleotides, the CDR3 is TGTGCCAGTGGTACTAGAGAAAGCGAAAATGAGCAGTTCTTC.

This clone was recorded once. The rearrangement links TRBV18 to TRBJ2-2; possible D gene TRBD2, 5 bases. Trimming removed 6 bases from V and 1 base from J, with 12 bases in between. Germline CDR1 is KGHSH and CDR2 is LQKENI. The CDR3 has 15 residues. This chain's CDR3 is CASSLQRMNTGELFF. Here the CDR3 DNA reads TGTGCCAGCTCTCTACAGCGGATGAACACCGGGGAGCTGTTTTTT.

The CDR3 DNA follows: TGTGCCAGCGGGGTTATAGTCCCAGATACGCAGTATTTT. Amino acid sequence: CASGVIVPDTQYF. The J gene is TRBJ2-3, the V gene TRBV5-6; no reliable D call. V was trimmed by 7 bases and J by 4 bases, leaving 13 bases between them. Germline V gene data show CDR1 as SGHDT and CDR2 as YYEEEE. The CDR3 consists of 13 residues. The whole variable domain, remainder taken from reference TRBV5-6 and TRBJ2-3, is DAGVTQSPTHLIKTRGQQVTLRCSPKSGHDTVSWYQQALGQGPQFIFQYYEEEERQRGNFPDRFSGHQFPNYSSELNVNALLLGDSALYLCASGVIVPDTQYFGPGTRLTVL.

CDR3 in DNA: TGTGCCACCCTCTCGACAGCACCATCCTACGAGCAGTACTTC. Protein sequence: CATLSTAPSYEQYF. This chain connects TRBV19 to TRBJ2-7; D is possibly TRBD1 (5 bases). Germline V gene lookup returns CDR1 LNHDA and CDR2 SQIVND (reference sequence). Trimming stripped 10 bases from V and 1 base from J, with 17 bases between. The CDR3 totals 14 residues.

The chain carries TRBV5-4 and TRBJ1-1; 8 bases align to TRBD1. Germline trimming cut 0 bases from V and 6 bases from J; bases unmatched to any gene: 4. This CDR3 is 14 amino acids long. From germline, CDR1 is SGHNT and CDR2 YYREEE (reference sequence). CDR3 in amino acids: CASSLAGQGPEAFF. The CDR3 DNA is TGTGCCAGCAGCTTGGCCGGACAGGGCCCTGAAGCTTTCTTT. Together with reference TRBV5-4 and TRBJ1-1, the CDR3 gives the full variable domain: ETGVTQSPTHLIKTRGQQVTLRCSSQSGHNTVSWYQQALGQGPQFIFQYYREEENGRGNFPPRFSGLQFPNYSSELNVNALELDDSALYLCASSLAGQGPEAFFGQGTRLTVV.

The chain employs TRBV6-1 and TRBJ2-1; D gene ambiguous. CDR3 length: 18 residues. V dropped 0 bases and J dropped 4 bases, with 19 bases sitting between them. Germline loops: CDR1 MNHNS, CDR2 SASEGT. The CDR3 coding sequence is TGTGCCAGCAGTGAAGCGCCGGAGTTCGGAATACTTTACAATGAGCAGTTCTTC. It specifies CASSEAPEFGILYNEQFF.

The chain carries TRBV6-5 and TRBJ2-5; D is possibly TRBD2 (5 bases). This CDR3 has 14 amino acids. Germline CDR1 is MNHEY and CDR2 is SVGAGI. The V gene lost 6 bases and the J gene lost 5 bases, with 16 bases spanning the gap. Here the CDR3 DNA reads TGTGCCAGCAGCCGCCTCGGGGTGAGGGAGACCCAGTACTTC. Translating it yields CASSRLGVRETQYF.